The 6 T cell receptor beta chains in this list originate from one sample, sequenced in a study of T cells expressing NK-cell markers. TCRdb reprocessed the 5' RACE reads; each CDR3 protein has one entry and no DNA is given. This listing includes 140,000 to 150,000 distinct CDR3 sequences. Source material: blood T cells: a sorted CD56 or NKG2C T cell subset, CD4+ or CD8+ T cells, or bulk PBMC T cells (not recorded which). These receptors all come from a man aged 18 to 35 in good health.

The chain is built from TRBV11-2 and TRBJ1-1. CDR3 size: 14 residues. CDR1 is SGHAT and CDR2 is FQNNGV in the germline V gene. CDR3 region: CASSSGMDLREAFF.

J is TRBJ2-1 and V is TRBV11-2; without DNA, the TCRdb call of TRBD1 cannot be checked. Per germline, CDR1 SGHAT and CDR2 FQNNGV. The CDR3 extends over 16 amino acids. The CDR3 protein is CASSLATGARYNEQFF.

The CDR3 reads CASSIDTSVGTGELFF. This rearrangement joins TRBV19 to TRBJ2-2. CDR3 length equals 16 residues. The V gene's germline CDR1 is LNHDA and CDR2 SQIVND (reference sequence). The full variable domain, completed using reference TRBV19 and TRBJ2-2, is DGGITQSPKYLFRKEGQNVTLSCEQNLNHDAMYWYRQDPGQGLRLIYYSQIVNDFQKGDIAEGYSVSREKKESFPLTVTSAQKNPTAFYLCASSIDTSVGTGELFFGEGSRLTVL.

This chain's CDR3 is CASSMVGGTETQYF. The rearrangement links TRBV2 to TRBJ2-5; TCRdb's D call of TRBD1 is untestable without DNA. This CDR3 has 14 residues. Germline V gives CDR1 SNHLY, CDR2 FYNNEI.

The chain has TRBV29-1 and TRBJ2-3. Germline V lookup: CDR1 SQVTM, CDR2 ANQGSEA. The CDR3 extends over 12 amino acids. The CDR3 loop is CSLLLGTDTQYF.

The chain has TRBV7-2 and TRBJ2-1; TCRdb names TRBD2, which stays unverified in the absence of DNA. CDR3 length equals 19 residues. Germline V gene data show CDR1 as SGHTA and CDR2 as FQGNSA. CDR3 sequence: CASSPGARSSGSPYNEQFF.